This T cell receptor beta chain was captured in a study of T cells in Graves' hyperthyroidism and ophthalmopathy (dated by TCRdb to about 2019). For the wider study: To identify TCR V-J signatures that set the groups apart, the researchers used a discovery cohort of 100 patients, made up of 40 to 45 with Graves' ophthalmopathy and about 60 with stable Graves' hyperthyroidism. Following sampling, methimazole starting at 30 mg daily was given to hyperthyroidism patients, and high-dose intravenous methylprednisolone was given to ophthalmopathy patients. The roughly 91 discovery patients were randomly split 7:3 into training and test sets. The study also compared thyroid tissue and blood T-cell repertoires from roughly 6 Graves' hyperthyroidism patients. TCR Vbeta CDR3 sequencing of 135 peripheral blood samples (around 45 ophthalmopathy, 75 or so hyperthyroidism and about 17 progressor patients) is reported in the paper. An independent validation cohort of fewer than 20 hyperthyroidism patients and about 16 patients who later progressed to ophthalmopathy tested prospective prediction of ophthalmopathy.

With regard to this clonotype: Its antigen is unknown. Nothing much larger sits one base from this clone, and base qualities are not available.

The TCR beta CDR3 regions were amplified from RNA transcripts. A first-round RT-PCR of the TCR CDR3 used the HTBI primer set with the Qiagen OneStep RT-PCR kit. The libraries were constructed in a second round of multiplex PCR and then size-selected and purified. The libraries were sequenced on an Illumina HiSeq2000 using paired-end 100 bp reads. In the source study's methods: SOAPnuke was used to process the raw data, throwing out any read that contained adapters or uncalled bases, had a mean Phred below 15, or lacked an exact constant-primer or identifier match. COPE v1.2.5 was used to merge the high-quality paired reads, and each unique nucleotide sequence was defined as a clonotype. MiTCR v1.1 was used to align clonotypes to the IMGT TRBV, TRBD and TRBJ reference segments. Analysis was restricted to V-J combinations with a frequency above 0.0001, which covered 99.2% of repertoires. A TCS score was defined as the ratio of F50 (clonal expansion) to E x V (chaos), with BLOSUM62-based TCRdist applied between CDR3 peptides within each V-J. Welch's t-statistics and random forest reduced approximately 520 V-J features to roughly 13, which were used in a naive Bayes classifier (R e1071). The Morisita-Horn index was used to measure how similar the thyroid and blood repertoires were. TCRdb's own reprocessing of the public reads used fastp at Q25 and MiXCR and kept productive beta chains. Each CDR3 protein gets just one entry, which takes the most common genes and DNA from the rows behind it. TCRdb's processing, not the authors', yielded these V and J calls. The sample table contains more than 550,000 distinct CDR3 sequences; only one count was recorded for about 45% of them. Under 8% of the sample is held by the ten biggest clonotypes.

The CDR3 runs 15 residues from the cysteine to the phenylalanine. The retained sequence is limited to the CDR3, 45 bases, with the frame set at the first base. Trimming accounts for 4 bases at V and 3 bases at J, while the number of junction bases matched to no gene is 8. According to the germline V gene, CDR1 reads SNHLY and CDR2 reads FYNNEI. The full study reports these points: Most expanded thyroid clonotypes (frequency above 0.001) were also detected in blood, a finding suggesting that blood repertoires may reflect thyroid immune responses. No statistical method was used to set the sample size in advance, and investigators knew the group allocation. In validation, the model predicted progression to ophthalmopathy with about 71% sensitivity and less than 75% specificity, a median of around 6.6 months before onset. Ophthalmopathy was separated from stable hyperthyroidism by a 13 V-J signature model, with around 88% sensitivity and just over 81% specificity obtained in cross-validation and 80%/75% obtained in testing.

Any patient with an uncontrolled infection, another autoimmune disease, pregnancy or lactation was excluded. Diagnoses were based on clinical symptoms, serum thyroxine and TRAb, thyroid ultrasound and orbital computed tomography. Total RNA was extracted using Trizol reagent, and RNA quality was assessed on an Agilent 2100 Bioanalyzer. The V gene is TRBV2 and the J gene is TRBJ2-7; 8 of the junction bases match TRBD1. The receptor was derived from an adult man with Graves' disease, either hyperthyroidism or ophthalmopathy (not recorded which). Sequenced sample: peripheral blood or thyroid tissue (not recorded which). The CDR3 region: CASSASSQGDYEQYF. The DNA reads TGTGCCAGCAGTGCTAGCTCACAGGGGGACTACGAGCAGTACTTC.